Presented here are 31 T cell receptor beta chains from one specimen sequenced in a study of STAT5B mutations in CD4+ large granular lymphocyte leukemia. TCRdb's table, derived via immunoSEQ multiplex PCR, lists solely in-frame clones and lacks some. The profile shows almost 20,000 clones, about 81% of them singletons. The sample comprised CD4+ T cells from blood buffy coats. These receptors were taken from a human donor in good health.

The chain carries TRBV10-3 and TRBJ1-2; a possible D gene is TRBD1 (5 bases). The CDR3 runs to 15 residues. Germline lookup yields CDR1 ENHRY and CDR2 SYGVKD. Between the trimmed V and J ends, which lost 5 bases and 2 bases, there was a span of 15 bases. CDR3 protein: CAISQSQDLNYGYTF. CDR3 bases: TGTGCCATCAGTCAATCACAGGACCTGAACTATGGCTACACCTTC.

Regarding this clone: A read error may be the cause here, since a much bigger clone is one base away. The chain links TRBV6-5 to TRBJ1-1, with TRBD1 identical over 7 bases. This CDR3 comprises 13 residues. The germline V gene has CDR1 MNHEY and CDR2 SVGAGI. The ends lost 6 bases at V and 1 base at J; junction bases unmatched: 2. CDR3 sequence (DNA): TGTGCCAGCAGCCGGACAGGGAACACTGAAGCTTTCTTT. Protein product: CASSRTGNTEAFF.

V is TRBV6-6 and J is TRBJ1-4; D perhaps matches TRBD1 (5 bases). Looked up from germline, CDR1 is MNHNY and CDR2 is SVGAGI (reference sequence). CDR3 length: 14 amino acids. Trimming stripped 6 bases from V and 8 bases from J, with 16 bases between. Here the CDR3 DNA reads TGTGCCAGCAGCCCCGGGCCCCAGGGCGAAAAACTGTTTTTT. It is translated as CASSPGPQGEKLFF.

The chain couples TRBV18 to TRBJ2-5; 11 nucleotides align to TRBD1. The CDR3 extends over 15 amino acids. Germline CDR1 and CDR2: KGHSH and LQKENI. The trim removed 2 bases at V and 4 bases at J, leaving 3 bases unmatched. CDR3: CASSPRTGGLETQYF. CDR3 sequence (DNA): TGTGCCAGCTCACCAAGGACAGGGGGCCTAGAGACCCAGTACTTC.

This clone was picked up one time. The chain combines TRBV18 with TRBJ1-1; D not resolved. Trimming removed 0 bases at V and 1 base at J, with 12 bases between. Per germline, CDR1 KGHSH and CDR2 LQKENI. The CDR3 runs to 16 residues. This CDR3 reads CASSPPKTLRNTEAFF. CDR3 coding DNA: TGTGCCAGCTCACCACCGAAAACCCTACGGAACACTGAAGCTTTCTTT.

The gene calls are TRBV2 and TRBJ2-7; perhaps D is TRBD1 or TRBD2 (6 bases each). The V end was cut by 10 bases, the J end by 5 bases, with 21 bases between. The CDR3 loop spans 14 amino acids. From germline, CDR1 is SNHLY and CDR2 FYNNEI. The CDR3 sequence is CATIVQEGGNEQYF. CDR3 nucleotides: TGTGCCACCATCGTTCAAGAGGGGGGTAACGAGCAGTACTTC.

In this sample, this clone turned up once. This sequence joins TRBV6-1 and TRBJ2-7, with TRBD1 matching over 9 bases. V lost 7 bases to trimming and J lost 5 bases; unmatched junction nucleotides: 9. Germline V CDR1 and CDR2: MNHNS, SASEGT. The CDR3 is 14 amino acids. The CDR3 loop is CASKEGTGIDEQYF. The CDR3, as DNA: TGTGCCAGCAAAGAAGGGACAGGGATCGACGAGCAGTACTTC.

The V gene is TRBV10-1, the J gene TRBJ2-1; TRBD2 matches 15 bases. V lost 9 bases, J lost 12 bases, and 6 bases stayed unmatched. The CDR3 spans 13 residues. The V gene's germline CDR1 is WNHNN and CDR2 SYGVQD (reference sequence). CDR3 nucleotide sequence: TGCGCCAGTTCCGGGACTAGCGGGAGGTTGCAGTTCTTC. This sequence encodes CASSGTSGRLQFF.

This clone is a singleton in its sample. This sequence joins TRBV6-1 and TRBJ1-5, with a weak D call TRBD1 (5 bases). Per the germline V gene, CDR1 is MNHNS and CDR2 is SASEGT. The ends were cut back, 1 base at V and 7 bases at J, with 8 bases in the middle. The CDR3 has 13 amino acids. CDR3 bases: TGTGCCAGCAGTGAAGGGGGCTACCAGCCCCAGCATTTT. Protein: CASSEGGYQPQHF.

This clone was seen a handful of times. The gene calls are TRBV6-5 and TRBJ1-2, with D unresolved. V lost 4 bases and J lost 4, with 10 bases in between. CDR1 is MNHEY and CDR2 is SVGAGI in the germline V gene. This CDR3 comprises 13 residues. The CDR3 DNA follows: TGTGCCAGCAGTTCTCCCCGGGGCTATGGCTACACCTTC. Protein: CASSSPRGYGYTF.

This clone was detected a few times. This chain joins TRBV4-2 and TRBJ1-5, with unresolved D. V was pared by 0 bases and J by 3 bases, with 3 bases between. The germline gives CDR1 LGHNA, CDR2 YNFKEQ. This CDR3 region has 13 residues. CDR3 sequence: CASSQEDNQPQHF. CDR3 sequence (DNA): TGTGCCAGCAGCCAAGAGGACAATCAGCCCCAGCATTTT.

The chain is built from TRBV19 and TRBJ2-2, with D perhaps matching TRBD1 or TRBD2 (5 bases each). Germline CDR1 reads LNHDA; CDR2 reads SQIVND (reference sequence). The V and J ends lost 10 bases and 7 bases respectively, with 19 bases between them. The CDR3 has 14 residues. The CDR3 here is CATSTGGFDGELFF. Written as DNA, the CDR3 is TGTGCCACAAGTACAGGAGGCTTTGACGGGGAGCTGTTTTTT.

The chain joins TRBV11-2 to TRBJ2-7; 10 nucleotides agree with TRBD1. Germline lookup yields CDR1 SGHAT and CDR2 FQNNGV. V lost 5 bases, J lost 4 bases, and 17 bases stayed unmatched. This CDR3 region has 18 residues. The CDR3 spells CASSARVSGTGVGYEQYF. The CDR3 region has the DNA TGTGCCAGCAGCGCCCGAGTGTCTGGGACAGGGGTAGGTTACGAGCAGTACTTC.

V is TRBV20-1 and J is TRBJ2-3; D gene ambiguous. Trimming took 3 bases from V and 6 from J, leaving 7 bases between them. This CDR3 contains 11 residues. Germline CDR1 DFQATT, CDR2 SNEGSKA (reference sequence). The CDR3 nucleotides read TGCAGTGCTAGGGCGGCGGATACGCAGTATTTT. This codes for CSARAADTQYF.

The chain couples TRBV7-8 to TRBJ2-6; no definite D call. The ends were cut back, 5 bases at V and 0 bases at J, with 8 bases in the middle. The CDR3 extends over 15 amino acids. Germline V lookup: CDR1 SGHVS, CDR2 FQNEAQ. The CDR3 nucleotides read TGTGCCAGCAGCAAGGACGGCTCTGGGGCCAACGTCCTGACTTTC. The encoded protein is CASSKDGSGANVLTF.

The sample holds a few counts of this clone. Here the CDR3 reads CASSETVGYTF. DNA for the CDR3: TGTGCCAGCAGTGAAACAGTAGGCTACACCTTC. V usage is TRBV2 and J usage is TRBJ1-2; D gene ambiguous. V was cut by 2 bases and J by 8 bases, with 6 bases left in between. Per the germline V gene, CDR1 is SNHLY and CDR2 is FYNNEI. The CDR3 consists of 11 residues.

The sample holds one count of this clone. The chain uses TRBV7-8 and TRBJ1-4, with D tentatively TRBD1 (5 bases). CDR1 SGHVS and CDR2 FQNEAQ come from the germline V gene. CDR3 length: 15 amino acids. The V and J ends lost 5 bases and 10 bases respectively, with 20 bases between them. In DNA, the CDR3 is TGTGCCAGCAGCCAAAAAAGGGACCAACTGGGAAAACTGTTTTTT. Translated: CASSQKRDQLGKLFF.

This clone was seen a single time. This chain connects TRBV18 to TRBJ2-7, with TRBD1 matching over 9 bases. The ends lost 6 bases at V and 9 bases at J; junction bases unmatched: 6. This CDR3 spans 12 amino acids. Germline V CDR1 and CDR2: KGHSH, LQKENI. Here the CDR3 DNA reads TGTGCCAGCTCGTCGGACAGGGGTGTGCAGTACTTC. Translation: CASSSDRGVQYF.

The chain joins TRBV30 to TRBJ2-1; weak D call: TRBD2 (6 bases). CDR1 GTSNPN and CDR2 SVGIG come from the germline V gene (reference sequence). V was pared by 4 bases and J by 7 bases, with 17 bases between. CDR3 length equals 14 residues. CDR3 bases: TGTGCCTGGAAGGAAGCGGTTGGGGGGAATGAGCAGTTCTTC. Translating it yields CAWKEAVGGNEQFF.

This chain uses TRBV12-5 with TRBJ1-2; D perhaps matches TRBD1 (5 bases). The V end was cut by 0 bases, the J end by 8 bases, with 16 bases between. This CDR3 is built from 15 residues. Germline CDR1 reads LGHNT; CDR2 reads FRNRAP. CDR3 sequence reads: CASGLVGAGVGGYTF. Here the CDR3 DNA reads TGTGCTAGTGGTTTGGTTGGGGCGGGGGTAGGGGGCTACACCTTC.

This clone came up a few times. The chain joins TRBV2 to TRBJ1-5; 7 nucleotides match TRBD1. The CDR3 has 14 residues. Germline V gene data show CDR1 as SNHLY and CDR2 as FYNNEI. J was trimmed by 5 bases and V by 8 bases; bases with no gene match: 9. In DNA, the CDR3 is TGTGCCAGCTCTGGGACAGCATTTTATCAGCCCCAGCATTTT. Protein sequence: CASSGTAFYQPQHF.

CDR3 DNA sequence: TGTGCCAGCTCTCTCAATGGAGCTTTCTCCTACGAGCAGTACTTC. Amino acids: CASSLNGAFSYEQYF. This chain uses TRBV5-8 with TRBJ2-7; the D is unclear. V gave up 7 bases and J gave up 0 bases, with 17 bases separating them. The germline V gene encodes CDR1 SGHTS and CDR2 YDEGEE. The CDR3 contains 15 residues. The variable domain in full, with the rest retrieved from reference TRBV5-8 and TRBJ2-7, is EAGVTQSPTHLIKTRGQQATLRCSPISGHTSVYWYQQALGLGLQFLLWYDEGEERNRGNFPPRFSGRQFPNYSSELNVNALELEDSALYLCASSLNGAFSYEQYFGPGTRLTVT.

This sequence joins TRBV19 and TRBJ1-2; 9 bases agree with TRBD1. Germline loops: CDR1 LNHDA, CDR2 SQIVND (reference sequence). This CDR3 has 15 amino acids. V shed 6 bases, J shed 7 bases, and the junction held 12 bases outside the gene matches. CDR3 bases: TGTGCCAGTAGCCCTGCCCTGACAGGGGGACGTGGCTACACCTTC. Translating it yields CASSPALTGGRGYTF.

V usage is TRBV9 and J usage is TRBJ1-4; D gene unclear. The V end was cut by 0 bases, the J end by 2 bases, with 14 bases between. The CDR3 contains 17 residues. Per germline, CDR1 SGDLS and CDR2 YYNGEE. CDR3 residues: CASSVGRSDLTNEKLFF. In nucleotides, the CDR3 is TGTGCCAGCAGCGTAGGCAGATCGGATCTGACTAATGAAAAACTGTTTTTT.

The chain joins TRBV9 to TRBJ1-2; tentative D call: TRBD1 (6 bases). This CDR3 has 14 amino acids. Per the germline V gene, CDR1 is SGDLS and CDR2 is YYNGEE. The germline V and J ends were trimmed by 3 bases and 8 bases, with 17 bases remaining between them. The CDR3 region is CASSESTGPYGYTF. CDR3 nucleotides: TGTGCCAGCAGCGAATCGACAGGTCCTTACGGCTACACCTTC.

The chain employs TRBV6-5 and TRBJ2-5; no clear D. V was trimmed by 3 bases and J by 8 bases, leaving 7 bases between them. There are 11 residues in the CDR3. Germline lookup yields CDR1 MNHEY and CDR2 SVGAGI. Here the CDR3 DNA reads TGTGCCAGCAGTTATGTGAAAACCCAGTACTTC. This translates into CASSYVKTQYF.

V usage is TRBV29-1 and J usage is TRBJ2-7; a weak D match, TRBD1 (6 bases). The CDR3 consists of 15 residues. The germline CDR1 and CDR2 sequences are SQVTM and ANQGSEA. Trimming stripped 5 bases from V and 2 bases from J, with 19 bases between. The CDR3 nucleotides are TGCAGCGTTACCTCGGGGCAGGGGAATCCCTACGAGCAGTACTTC. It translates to CSVTSGQGNPYEQYF.

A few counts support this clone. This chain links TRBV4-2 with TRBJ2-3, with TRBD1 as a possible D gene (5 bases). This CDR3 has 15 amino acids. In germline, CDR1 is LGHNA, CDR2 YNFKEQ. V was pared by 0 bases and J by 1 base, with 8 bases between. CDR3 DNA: TGTGCCAGCAGCCAAGAGGCCAGGGGCACAGATACGCAGTATTTT. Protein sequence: CASSQEARGTDTQYF.

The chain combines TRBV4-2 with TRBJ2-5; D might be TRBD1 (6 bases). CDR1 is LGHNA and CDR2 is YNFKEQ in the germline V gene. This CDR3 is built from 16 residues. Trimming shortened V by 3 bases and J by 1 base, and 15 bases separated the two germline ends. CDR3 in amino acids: CASSQLQGVVQETQYF. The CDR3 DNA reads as TGTGCCAGCAGCCAGTTACAGGGTGTCGTCCAAGAGACCCAGTACTTC.

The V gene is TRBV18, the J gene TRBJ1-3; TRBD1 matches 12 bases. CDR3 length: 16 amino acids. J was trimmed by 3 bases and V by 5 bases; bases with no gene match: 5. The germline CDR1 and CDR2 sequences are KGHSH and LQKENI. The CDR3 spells CASSTGQGADGNTIYF. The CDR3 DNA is TGTGCCAGCTCAACGGGACAGGGGGCTGATGGAAACACCATATATTTT.

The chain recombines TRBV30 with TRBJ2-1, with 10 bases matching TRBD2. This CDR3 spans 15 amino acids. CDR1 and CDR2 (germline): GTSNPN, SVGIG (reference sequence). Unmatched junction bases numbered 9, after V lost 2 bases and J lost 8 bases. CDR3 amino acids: CAWSRQSGRGDEQFF. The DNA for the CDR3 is TGTGCCTGGAGTAGGCAGAGCGGGAGGGGTGATGAGCAGTTCTTC.